This T cell receptor beta chain was obtained from a study of blood T cell repertoires in COVID-19 (dated by TCRdb to about 2020). With respect to the entire study: Collaborator samples came from the United States, Italy and Spain and covered acute and convalescent phases of COVID-19. The prospective study material was composed of cDNA or gDNA derived from T cells, B-cell-depleted T cells, or PBMCs. The dataset comprised deeply sampled blood TCRbeta repertoires from subjects exposed to, actively infected with, or recovered from COVID-19. The repertoires were released in a freely available public database intended as a resource for research on the immune response to SARS-CoV-2. The samples were drawn from two sources: the first 160 participants of the ongoing ImmuneRACE study, and 950 to 1,500 subjects contributed by 6 global collaborators. A de-identified subject ID, COVID-19 status, age in years and sex were almost always included in the sample metadata. Where available, HLA class I and class II types were taken from metadata supplied by the sample provider and were not determined by assay-based typing. Summary of the overall study and its limitations: The quantity of clinical and demographic metadata differed by source and by participant and was supplied without curation.

TCRbeta CDR3 regions were amplified from genomic DNA using the immunoSEQ Assay, a bias-controlled multiplex PCR. The paper's processing steps were these. Within the assay, amplification of reference gene primers was used to estimate how many nucleated cells each sample contained. To quantify the absolute abundance of each unique TCRbeta CDR3 rearrangement, sequence reads were collapsed and filtered. Productive Simpson clonality was computed per sample as the square root of Simpson's diversity index over productive rearrangements. Held by TCRdb, this immuneACCESS table contains in-frame sequences only and omits some clones. Under half of the omission traces to an unresolved V gene where checked; the cause of the rest is unknown. From that table come the V and J calls and clone size; the DNA was used to work out D and trimming. This sample has about 160,000 clones in its table, and approximately 81% of those were observed once. Of the sample, 7.5% to 8.5% falls within the top ten clones.

At one collaborating source in Seattle, patients were enrolled during active infection and were followed longitudinally through the course of disease. Each collaborating institution followed its own protocols to collect whole blood in K2EDTA tubes. For TCRbeta analysis, collaborators shipped samples in one of three forms: frozen whole blood, isolated PBMCs, or DNA extracted from either of those sample types. The germline V gene specifies MNHEY as CDR1 and SVGAGI as CDR2. Relative to germline, V is 2 bases shorter and J is 4 bases shorter, with 8 bases between their ends. Inclusive of the bounding cysteine and phenylalanine, the CDR3 is 13 residues long. The entry retains the CDR3 DNA only, 39 bases that are in frame from base 1. Regarding this clone: Which antigen it targets is not known. Base qualities are not provided; no much larger clone lies one nucleotide away.

The TCR was taken from a woman aged 55-75 years with COVID-19, enrolled during active disease. The source material was peripheral blood. The chain uses TRBV6-5 and TRBJ2-5, and possibly TRBD1, on 5 matching bases. The DNA sequence reads TGTGCCAGCAGTTACGTTCAGGGAGAGACCCAGTACTTC. Its protein reads: CASSYVQGETQYF.